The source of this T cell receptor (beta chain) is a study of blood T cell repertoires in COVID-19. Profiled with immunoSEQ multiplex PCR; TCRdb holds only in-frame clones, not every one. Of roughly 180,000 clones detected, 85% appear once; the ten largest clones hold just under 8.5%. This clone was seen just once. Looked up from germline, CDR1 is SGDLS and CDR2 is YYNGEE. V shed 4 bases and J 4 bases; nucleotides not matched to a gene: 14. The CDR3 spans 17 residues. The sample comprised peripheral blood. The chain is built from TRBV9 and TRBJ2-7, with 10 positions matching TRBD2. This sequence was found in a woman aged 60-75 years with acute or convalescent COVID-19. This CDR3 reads CASSPGGTSALWYEQYF. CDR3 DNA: TGTGCCAGCAGCCCAGGAGGGACTAGCGCTCTATGGTACGAGCAGTACTTC.